The clone carrying this T cell receptor (beta chain) was seen just once. The antigen is undetermined. The CDR3 regions of TCR beta were amplified from RNA transcripts. A set of HTBI primers served as the primers for a first-round RT-PCR of the TCR CDR3. TCRdb reanalysed the multiplex PCR reads using MiXCR and keeps one entry per CDR3 protein. The sample lists 660,000 or so distinct CDR3 sequences; 45% were seen once. Any patient presenting with uncontrolled infection, other autoimmune disease, pregnancy or lactation was left out. Germline CDR1 SGDLS, CDR2 YYNGEE. V trimming: 3 bases; J trimming: 6 bases; junction bases outside the gene matches: 2. The CDR3 runs 13 residues. These data are taken from a study of T cells in Graves' hyperthyroidism and ophthalmopathy. Findings and caveats of the study: Clonotypes that were expanded in thyroid above 0.001 mostly appeared in blood too. Ophthalmopathy cases were set apart from stable hyperthyroidism by a 13 V-J model.

This chain connects TRBV9 to TRBJ2-7; 11 bases agree with TRBD2. Sequencing was carried out using peripheral blood or thyroid tissue (not recorded which). The receptor's source is an adult man with Graves' disease, either hyperthyroidism or ophthalmopathy (not recorded which). CDR3 loop: CASSGGLAGEQYF. The CDR3 DNA follows: TGTGCCAGCAGCGGCGGACTAGCGGGCGAGCAGTACTTC.